Listed here are 7 T cell receptor beta chains from one sample, sequenced in a study of control samples from healthy donors and cancer patients. Libraries were prepared by immunoSEQ multiplex PCR; TCRdb keeps only in-frame clonotypes and omits some of them. The sample consists of 150,000 to 200,000 clones, roughly 91% of them appearing once. The sample was blood. The receptors were gathered from a young woman in good health.

V is TRBV19 and J is TRBJ1-2, with TRBD1 matching over 7 bases. The CDR3 runs to 12 residues. V gave up 3 bases and J gave up 7 bases; unmatched junction bases: 2. Germline V gene sequence: CDR1 LNHDA, CDR2 SQIVND (reference sequence). The CDR3 nucleotides read TGTGCCAGTAGTATCAACAGGGGTGGCTACACCTTC. This translates into CASSINRGGYTF.

The V call is TRBV5-1, the J call TRBJ2-2; D call uncertain. V was clipped by 4 bases and J by 0 bases, with 7 bases between them. The CDR3 has 14 residues. Per the germline V gene, CDR1 is SGHRS and CDR2 is YFSETQ. The CDR3 protein is CASSGPANTGELFF. The CDR3 coding sequence is TGCGCCAGCAGCGGCCCCGCGAACACCGGGGAGCTGTTTTTT.

A remark on this clone: This CDR3 is also generated by other DNA sequences in the sample. J is TRBJ1-5 and V is TRBV11-3, with 7 bases matching TRBD1. V lost 0 bases to trimming and J lost 6 bases; unmatched junction nucleotides: 8. Germline V lookup: CDR1 SGHNT, CDR2 YENEEA. This CDR3 spans 16 amino acids. The CDR3 loop is CASSLDGQGEGQPQHF. The CDR3 DNA is TGTGCCAGCAGCTTAGATGGGCAGGGGGAGGGTCAGCCCCAGCATTTT.

The chain recombines TRBV30 with TRBJ1-1, with 8 bases fitting TRBD1. CDR1 is GTSNPN, CDR2 SVGIG, per germline (reference sequence). The V segment lost 8 bases and the J segment 5 bases; nucleotides outside the gene matches: 10. This CDR3 region has 13 residues. CDR3: CAADRGEGTEAFF. In nucleotides, the CDR3 is TGTGCCGCCGACAGGGGAGAGGGGACTGAAGCTTTCTTT.

The table lists this clone with a count of one. The chain recombines TRBV27 with TRBJ2-1; 7 nucleotides agree with TRBD2. V was clipped by 5 bases and J by 2 bases; unmatched bases: 6. Per the germline V gene, CDR1 is MNHEY and CDR2 is SMNVEV (reference sequence). The CDR3 sequence is 15 residues long. CDR3: CASSPSGVAYNEQFF. CDR3 nucleotide sequence: TGTGCCAGCAGTCCAAGCGGGGTCGCCTACAATGAGCAGTTCTTC.

The chain links TRBV2 to TRBJ2-1, with 9 bases that match TRBD2. The CDR3 consists of 15 residues. The V gene's germline CDR1 is SNHLY and CDR2 FYNNEI. J was trimmed by 4 bases and V by 5 bases; bases with no gene match: 6. CDR3 nucleotides: TGTGCCAGCAGTACGAGCGGGAGGCCTTACAATGAGCAGTTCTTC. Its translation: CASSTSGRPYNEQFF.

This chain joins TRBV11-2 and TRBJ2-1; a weak D match, TRBD1 (6 bases). The CDR3 contains 13 residues. With 6 bases removed from V and 5 bases from J, the gap between germline ends came to 11 bases. Germline loops: CDR1 SGHAT, CDR2 FQNNGV. The CDR3 loop is CASSPGTNNEQFF. Written as DNA, the CDR3 is TGTGCCAGCAGTCCCGGGACAAACAATGAGCAGTTCTTC.